The present entry profiles one T cell receptor beta chain with its context. The entry originates in a study of T cell changes during pregnancy in multiple sclerosis. Assay: immunoSEQ multiplex PCR; the TCRdb copy retains only in-frame clones and omits some. Among 65,000 to 85,000 clones listed, over 85% were seen once. V lost 6 bases and J lost 5, with 10 bases in between. Germline V gives CDR1 MNHNY, CDR2 SVGAGI (reference sequence). The CDR3 totals 12 residues. This chain connects TRBV6-6 to TRBJ1-2; possible D gene TRBD1, 5 bases. This specimen was peripheral blood, taken in the second trimester of pregnancy. This clonotype was obtained from a female donor in good health, enrolled as a control in a pregnancy study. The CDR3 reads CASRSGTYGYTF. The CDR3 DNA is TGTGCCAGCAGGTCGGGGACTTATGGCTACACCTTC.